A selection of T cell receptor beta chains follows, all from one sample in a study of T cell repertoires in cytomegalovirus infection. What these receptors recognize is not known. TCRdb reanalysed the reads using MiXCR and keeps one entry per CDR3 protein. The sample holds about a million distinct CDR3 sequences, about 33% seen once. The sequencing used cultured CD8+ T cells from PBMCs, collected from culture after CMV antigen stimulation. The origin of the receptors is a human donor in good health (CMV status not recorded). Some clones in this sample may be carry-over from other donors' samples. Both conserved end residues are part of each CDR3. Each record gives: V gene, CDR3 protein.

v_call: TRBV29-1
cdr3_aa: CSVASPDRFTGELFF

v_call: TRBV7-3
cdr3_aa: CASSLTGTGLLRETQYF

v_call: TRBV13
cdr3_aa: CASSILEGVNNEQFF

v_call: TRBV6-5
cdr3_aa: CASTETGGNYGYTF

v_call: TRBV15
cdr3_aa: CATSRGTGGGAEETQYF

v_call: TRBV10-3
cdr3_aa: CAITISGTGVYGQYF

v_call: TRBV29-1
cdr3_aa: CSVVELEQFF

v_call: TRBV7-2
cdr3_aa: CASSLGTATSYEQYF

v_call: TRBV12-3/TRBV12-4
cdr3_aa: CASSSSPSNQPQHF

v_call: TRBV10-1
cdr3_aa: CASRDGRSGSF

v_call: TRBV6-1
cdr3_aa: CASSELGLTEAFF

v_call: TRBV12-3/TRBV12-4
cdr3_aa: CASRWTGNTEAFF

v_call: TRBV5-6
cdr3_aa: CASSLPTGNTEAFF

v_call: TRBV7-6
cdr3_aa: CASSTTPYRVGELFF

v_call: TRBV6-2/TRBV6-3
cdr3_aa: CASSYSSVAAYNEQFF